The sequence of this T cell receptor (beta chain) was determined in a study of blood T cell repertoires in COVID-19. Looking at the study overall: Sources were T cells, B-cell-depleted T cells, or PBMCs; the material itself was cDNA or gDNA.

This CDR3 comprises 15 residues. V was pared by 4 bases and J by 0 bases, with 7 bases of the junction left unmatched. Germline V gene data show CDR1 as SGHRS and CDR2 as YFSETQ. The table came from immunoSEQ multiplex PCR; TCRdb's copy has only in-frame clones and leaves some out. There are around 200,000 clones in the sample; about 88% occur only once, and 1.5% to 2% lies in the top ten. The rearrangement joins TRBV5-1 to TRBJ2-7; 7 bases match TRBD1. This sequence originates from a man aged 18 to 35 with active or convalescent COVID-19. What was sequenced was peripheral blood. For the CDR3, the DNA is TGCGCCAGCAGCCCAACGACAGGGAGCTCCTACGAGCAGTACTTC. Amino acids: CASSPTTGSSYEQYF.